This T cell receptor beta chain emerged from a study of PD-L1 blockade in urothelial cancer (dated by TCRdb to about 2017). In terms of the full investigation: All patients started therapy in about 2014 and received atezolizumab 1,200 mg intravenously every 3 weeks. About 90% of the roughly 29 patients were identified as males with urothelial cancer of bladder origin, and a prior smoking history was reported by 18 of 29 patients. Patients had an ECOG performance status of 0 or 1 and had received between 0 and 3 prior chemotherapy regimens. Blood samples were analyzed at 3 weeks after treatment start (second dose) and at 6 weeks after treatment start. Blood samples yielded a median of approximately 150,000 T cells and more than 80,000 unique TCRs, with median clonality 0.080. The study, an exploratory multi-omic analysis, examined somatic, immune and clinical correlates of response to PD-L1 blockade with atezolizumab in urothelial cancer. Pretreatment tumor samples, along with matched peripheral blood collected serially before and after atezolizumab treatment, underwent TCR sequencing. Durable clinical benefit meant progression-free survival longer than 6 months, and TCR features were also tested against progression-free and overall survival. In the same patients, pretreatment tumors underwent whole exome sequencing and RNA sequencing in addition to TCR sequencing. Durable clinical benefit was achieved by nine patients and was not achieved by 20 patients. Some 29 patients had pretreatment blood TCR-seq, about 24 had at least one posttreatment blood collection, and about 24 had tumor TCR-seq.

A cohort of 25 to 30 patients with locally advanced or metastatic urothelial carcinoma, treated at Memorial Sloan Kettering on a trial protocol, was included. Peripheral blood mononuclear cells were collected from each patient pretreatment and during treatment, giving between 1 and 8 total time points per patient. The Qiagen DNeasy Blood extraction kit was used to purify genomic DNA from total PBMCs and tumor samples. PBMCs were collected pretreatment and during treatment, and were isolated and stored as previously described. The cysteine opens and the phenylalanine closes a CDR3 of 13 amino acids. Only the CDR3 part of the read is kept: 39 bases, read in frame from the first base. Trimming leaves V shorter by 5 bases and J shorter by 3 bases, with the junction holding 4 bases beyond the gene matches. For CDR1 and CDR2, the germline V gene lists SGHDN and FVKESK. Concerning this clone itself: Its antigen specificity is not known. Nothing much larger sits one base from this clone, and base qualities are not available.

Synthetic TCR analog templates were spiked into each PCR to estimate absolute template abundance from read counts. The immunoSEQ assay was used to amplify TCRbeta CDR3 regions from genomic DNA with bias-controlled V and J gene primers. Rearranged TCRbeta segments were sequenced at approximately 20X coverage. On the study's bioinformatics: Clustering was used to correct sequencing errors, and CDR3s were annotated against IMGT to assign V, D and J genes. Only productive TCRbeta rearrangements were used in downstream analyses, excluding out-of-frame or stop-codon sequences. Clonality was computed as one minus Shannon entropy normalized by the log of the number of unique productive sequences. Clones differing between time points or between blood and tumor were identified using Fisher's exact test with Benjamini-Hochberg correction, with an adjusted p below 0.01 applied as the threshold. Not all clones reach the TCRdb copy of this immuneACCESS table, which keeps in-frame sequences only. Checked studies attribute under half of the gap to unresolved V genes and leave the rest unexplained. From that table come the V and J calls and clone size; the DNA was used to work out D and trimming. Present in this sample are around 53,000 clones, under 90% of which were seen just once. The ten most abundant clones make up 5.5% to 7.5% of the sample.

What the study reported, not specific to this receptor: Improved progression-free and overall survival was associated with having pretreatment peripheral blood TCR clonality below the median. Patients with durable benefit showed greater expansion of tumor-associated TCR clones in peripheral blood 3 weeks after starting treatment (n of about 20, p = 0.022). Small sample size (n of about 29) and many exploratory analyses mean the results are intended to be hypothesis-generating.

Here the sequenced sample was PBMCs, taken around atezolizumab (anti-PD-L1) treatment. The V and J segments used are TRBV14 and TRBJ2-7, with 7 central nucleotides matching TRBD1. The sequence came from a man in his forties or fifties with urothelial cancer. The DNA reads TGTGCCAGCAGCAGACAGGGATACTACGAGCAGTACTTC. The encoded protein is CASSRQGYYEQYF.